The TCR beta chain under discussion was sequenced for a study of sequential checkpoint blockade in melanoma. Repertoires were generated with immunoSEQ multiplex PCR, while TCRdb's copy carries only in-frame clones and drops some. The data show over 25,000 clones, roughly 85% seen once. Stated treatment: randomized to nivolumab then ipilimumab (arm A) or the reverse (arm B). CDR1 and CDR2 from the germline V gene are SNHLY and FYNNEI. CDR3 size: 19 residues. The ends lost 6 bases at V and 0 bases at J; junction bases unmatched: 15. This clone was observed once. The receptor comes from a human donor with melanoma. V gene TRBV2 combines with J gene TRBJ1-5; 9 nucleotides agree with TRBD1. Source: CD8+ T cells sorted from blood (inferred from file names), taken from a patient given nivolumab and ipilimumab in sequence. CDR3 residues: CASSNPPGQGFYSNQPQHF. The CDR3, as DNA: TGTGCCAGCAGCAACCCCCCGGGACAGGGATTTTATAGCAATCAGCCCCAGCATTTT.